This entry concerns a single T cell receptor beta chain. The entry originates in a study of Ad26.COV2.S vaccination and SARS-CoV-2 variants. Study summary: In the study, Ad26.COV2.S was injected intramuscularly once, or twice 56 days apart.

Treatment specified: over 15 received Ad26.COV2.S at low or high dose, single or two shots; 5 received placebo; per-sample allocation not given. At day 63 after the first vaccine or placebo injection, samples were drawn. Ad26.COV2.S expressed prefusion-stabilized spike from the original Wuhan strain. Using immunoSEQ multiplex PCR, the repertoire was profiled, and TCRdb retains in-frame clones only, with some absent. Here the sample spans about 350,000 clones, more than 85% being singletons. Trimming shortened V by 1 base and J by 5 bases, and 23 bases separated the two germline ends. The germline CDR1 and CDR2 sequences are SGHTA and FQGNSA. This CDR3 spans 18 amino acids.

The rearrangement uses TRBV7-2 and TRBJ1-1, with TRBD1 as a possible D gene (6 bases). The source is a person aged 18-65 years who received the Ad26.COV2.S COVID-19 vaccine or a placebo. Here the sequenced sample was peripheral blood, taken in a trial of Ad26.COV2.S vaccine versus placebo. CDR3 amino acids: CASSLVYLQGVGRTEAFF. In nucleotides, the CDR3 is TGTGCCAGCAGCTTAGTTTACCTACAGGGTGTCGGTAGGACTGAAGCTTTCTTT.